This T cell receptor (beta chain) was retrieved from a study of cytomegalovirus exposure and HLA in healthy donors. General study findings and limits: Based on reports, TCR beta sequences accurately predicted HLA-A and HLA-B alleles for most subjects.

Remarks on this clone: The target antigen is unknown.

V was pared by 2 bases and J by 0 bases, with 7 bases of the junction left unmatched. From germline, CDR1 is SGHRS and CDR2 YFSETQ. The CDR3 is made up of 16 amino acids. PCR was performed using 60 Vbeta and 13 Jbeta primers. The assay was immunoSEQ multiplex PCR, and TCRdb's table has in-frame clones only and misses some. This table has around 120,000 clones, under 80% appearing once. The chain couples TRBV5-1 to TRBJ1-1, with TRBD1 identical over 7 bases. Source material: PBMCs. The TCR was taken from a woman in her forties or fifties in good health and CMV-seropositive. CDR3 sequence: CASSLPSGGMNTEAFF. Here the CDR3 DNA reads TGCGCCAGCAGCTTACCATCAGGGGGGATGAACACTGAAGCTTTCTTT.